This TCR beta chain was retrieved from a study of regulatory T cells in long-lasting Graves disease. This clonotype came up many times. Time point reported: newly diagnosed GD, antithyroid drugs for less than 3 months. PBMC RNA served as the TCR library source. The V end was cut by 4 bases, the J end by 1 base, with 22 bases between. CDR3 length: 19 amino acids. CDR1 and CDR2 (germline): KGHDR, SFDVKD. With iRepertoire HTBI primers and Arm-PCR of CDR3 regions, TCR beta libraries were built. From the multiplex PCR reads, TCRdb called clonotypes with MiXCR, one entry per CDR3 protein. The table has 350,000 to 450,000 distinct CDR3 sequences, approximately 10% seen once; the top ten hold approximately 17%. The data were also submitted as part of a second study, on T cells in Graves' hyperthyroidism and ophthalmopathy.

The sequence derives from a young woman with Graves disease. This chain joins TRBV24-1 and TRBJ2-1; weak D call: TRBD2 (7 bases). Sequenced here: peripheral blood mononuclear cells (PBMCs), sampled at new diagnosis, from a patient treated with antithyroid drugs. This CDR3 is CATSEGIGGGSWSYNEQFF. The CDR3 DNA reads TGTGCCACCAGTGAAGGGATAGGGGGGGGGAGTTGGTCCTACAATGAGCAGTTCTTC.